This T cell receptor (beta chain) was identified in a study of blood T cell repertoires in COVID-19 (dated by TCRdb to between 2020 and 2021). For the wider study: Samples covering the acute and convalescent phases of COVID-19 were provided by collaborators in the United States, Italy and Spain. The prospective study material was composed of cDNA or gDNA derived from T cells, B-cell-depleted T cells, or PBMCs. The dataset comprised deeply sampled blood TCRbeta repertoires from subjects exposed to, actively infected with, or recovered from COVID-19. The repertoires were released in a freely available public database intended as a resource for research on the immune response to SARS-CoV-2. Samples were obtained from the ongoing ImmuneRACE study (first 160 participants) and from over 1,000 subjects provided by 6 global collaborators. Sample metadata almost always included a de-identified subject ID, COVID-19 status, age in years and sex. Where available, HLA class I and class II types were obtained from metadata supplied by the sample provider rather than from assay-based typing. The investigation overall reported the following: Clinical and demographic metadata were provided uncurated, with the amount varying by source and participant.

The immunoSEQ Assay, a bias-controlled multiplex PCR, was used to amplify TCRbeta CDR3 regions from genomic DNA. Under the source paper's analysis protocol: Nucleated cell counts per sample were estimated from amplification of reference gene primers within the assay. To quantify the absolute abundance of each unique TCRbeta CDR3 rearrangement, sequence reads were collapsed and filtered. Productive Simpson clonality was computed per sample as the square root of Simpson's diversity index over productive rearrangements. TCRdb obtained this table from immuneACCESS and retained in-frame rearrangements with V and J assigned. These tables miss some clones; where compared with another copy, unresolved V genes account for less than half of the shortfall, and the remainder is unexplained. That table supplies the V and J calls and clone size; D and trimming were determined from the DNA. The table for this sample lists 150,000 to 200,000 clones; around 81% of them were counted only once. The ten largest clones take up 7.5% to 10% of the sample.

A note on this clone: Its antigen has not been determined. Per-base quality was not reported, and no clone a single base away is much larger than it.

One collaborating source in Seattle enrolled patients during active infection and followed them longitudinally through the course of disease. Whole blood was collected in K2EDTA tubes by collaborating institutions according to the institutions' own protocols. Collaborator samples were shipped for TCRbeta analysis as frozen whole blood, isolated PBMCs, or DNA extracted from either sample type. The source of this sequence is a woman older than 75 with COVID-19, enrolled during active disease. The specimen sequenced was peripheral blood.

The CDR3 protein: CASSPDRETQYF. The sequence in DNA is TGTGCCAGCAGCCCGGACAGAGAGACCCAGTACTTC. The chain is assembled from TRBV3-1 (or the pseudogene TRBV3-2) and TRBJ2-5; the D gene is perhaps TRBD1, on 6 matching bases. Sequences LGHDT (CDR1) and YNNKEL (CDR2) are obtained from the germline V gene (reference sequence). Reading from cysteine to phenylalanine, the CDR3 counts 12 amino acids. Only CDR3 DNA remains: 36 bases, in frame from the first base. A distance of 7 bases separates the germline ends of V and J, which lose 4 bases and 4 bases respectively.